The sequence of this T cell receptor beta chain was determined in a study of radiation and T cells in renal cell carcinoma. Study information: Nephrectomy followed 15 Gy stereotactic body radiation by 4 weeks.

Generated by immunoSEQ multiplex PCR, the TCRdb table keeps only in-frame clones and is missing some. The sample carries around 140,000 clones, 88% recorded once. Notes on the study in general: Top tumor clonotypes rose in blood 2 weeks post-radiation, then contracted.

As to this clone: Its antigen is undetermined.

Stated time point: baseline pretreatment blood. Treatment described: 15 Gy SBRT to primary tumor, nephrectomy 4 weeks later. The patient's renal cell carcinoma had clear cell pathology. The sample was blood, taken from a patient whose treatment included radiotherapy and nephrectomy. The TCR comes from a woman aged 65 to 85 with renal cell carcinoma.

CDR3 nucleotides: TGTGCAAGTCGCCCCTCGCTTTGGTGTGGGGCCAACGTCCTGACTTTC. It codes for CASRPSLWCGANVLTF. The chain links TRBV12-2 to TRBJ2-6. TRBV12-2 is a pseudogene. This CDR3 spans 16 amino acids.